This T cell receptor beta chain was documented in a study of neoadjuvant nivolumab and ipilimumab in lung cancer. Study as a whole: Nivolumab 3 mg/kg was given days 1, 15 and 29, plus ipilimumab 1 mg/kg day 1 in combination.

Trimming left V 2 bases short and J 0 bases short, with 23 bases between. The CDR3 has 20 amino acids. Germline lookup yields CDR1 SGHTA and CDR2 FQGTGA. Only a few counts were recorded for this clone. Its antigen is still unknown. Study-level results: Only a single major-pathologic-response sample was available for clonality analysis. From pretherapy to surgery, tumor richness and clonality rose with dual therapy. Compared with tumor-adjacent uninvolved lung, resected tumors showed greater richness and clonality.

The data were produced by immunoSEQ multiplex PCR, yet TCRdb's version contains in-frame clones alone and is incomplete. This table has 8,500 to 10,000 clones, approximately 84% appearing once. This chain uses TRBV7-3 with TRBJ1-5; D call uncertain. This TCR derives from an adult with non-small cell lung cancer. This specimen was tumor tissue, taken after neoadjuvant nivolumab, alone or with ipilimumab, at or shortly before surgery. CDR3 DNA sequence: TGTGCCAGCAGCTTACCACCCGGACCGAGAGGGCCCAATAGCAATCAGCCCCAGCATTTT. Its protein product is CASSLPPGPRGPNSNQPQHF.